This record looks at one TCR beta chain sequence and its context. The data were taken from a study of blood T cell repertoires in COVID-19. In the original workflow: Cell counts per sample came from amplifying reference gene primers. Sequencing was performed with immunoSEQ multiplex PCR; in TCRdb, only in-frame clones are kept and a portion is missing. V and J calls and clone size are those listed in that table; D and trimming were worked out from the DNA. Of about 100,000 clones in the sample, roughly 92% were seen once. CDR3 length: 13 amino acids. The germline gives CDR1 SQVTM, CDR2 ANQGSEA. V was clipped by 5 bases and J by 4 bases, with 12 bases between them.

Sequencing was done on a sample of peripheral blood. The TCR originated in a man between 50 and 59 years old with active COVID-19. The chain combines TRBV29-1 with TRBJ1-5, with D perhaps matching TRBD1 (6 bases). CDR3 sequence (DNA): TGCAGCGTTACAACAGGGAATAATCAGCCCCAGCATTTT. Translation gives CSVTTGNNQPQHF.